These 4 T cell receptor beta chains originate from one sample sequenced in a study of tumor-infiltrating lymphocytes in primary liver carcinoma. Unsorted bulk tissue, about 17-34 mg of it, served as the source for co-extraction of RNA and DNA. Making TCR beta cDNA involved approximately 530 ng total RNA and a constant-region primer. Slightly modified ARM-PCR served as the procedure for the TCR beta libraries. These libraries came from three rounds of nested multiplex PCR. Forward primers for TRBV1-TRBV30 and a C-beta reverse primer served the first two PCR rounds, at about 10 cycles each. MiXCR was run by TCRdb on the multiplex PCR reads, yielding one entry per CDR3 protein. The sample carries 95,000 to 100,000 distinct CDR3 sequences, around 66% recorded once. The sample was liver tumor tissue from sampling region 2. Subset specified: tumor region T2, inferior pole. The source is a woman aged 55-69 years with primary liver carcinoma and hepatitis B virus infection.

With respect to this clonotype: Relative to the germline gene, one junction end is altered; a read error may explain this. J is TRBJ2-3 and V is TRBV11-2; D remains unclear. The CDR3 has 15 amino acids. Germline V CDR1 and CDR2: SGHAT, FQNNGV. The DNA for the CDR3 is TGTGCCAGCAGCCCTGGAGTAACGGGCCCAGATACGCACTATTTT. Residues: CASSPGVTGPDTHYF.

With respect to this clonotype: A junction end diverges from the germline sequence, so it may reflect a read error. This chain joins TRBV5-4 and TRBJ2-1; no clear D gene. This CDR3 contains 16 residues. Germline loops: CDR1 SGHNT, CDR2 YYREEE (reference sequence). The CDR3 region has the DNA TGTGCCAGCAGCTTGAGTGTCTCGGGTCCCTACAATGAGCGGTTCTTC. This gives the protein CASSLSVSGPYNERFF.

On this clonotype: Because it lacks the conserved phenylalanine or tryptophan at the end, this CDR3 is likely a read error. The limits of the CDR3 on the DNA are not certain, so only TCRdb's listed CDR3 is given. The gene calls are TRBV6-2 or TRBV6-3 and TRBJ2-7; the DNA was not compared with TRBD2, the D call given in the table. The germline V gene has CDR1 MNHEY and CDR2 SVGEGT. 16 amino acids form the CDR3, both terminal residues included. The CDR3 is CASSFALAGNSYEQYY.

A note on this clonotype: The junction and the germline gene differ at one end; a read error may be behind it. The chain carries TRBV29-1 and TRBJ2-6; D remains ambiguous. CDR1 is SQVTM and CDR2 is ANQGSEA in the germline V gene. The CDR3 runs to 14 residues. Here the CDR3 reads CSVVWGSRANVLTF. CDR3 nucleotide sequence: TGCAGCGTTGTCTGGGGTTCTAGGGCCAATGTCCTGACTTTC.